This TCR beta chain was obtained from a study of cytomegalovirus exposure and HLA in healthy donors. As for the study in general: The use of the same platform for the 120 or so validation repertoires and the 600 to 800 first-cohort repertoires was reported by a later analysis.

CDR1 and CDR2 from the germline V gene are SGDLS and YYNGEE. V lost 4 bases and J lost 7; bases outside the gene matches: 3. CDR3 length equals 13 residues. Study-wide findings and caveats: Researchers counted around 180 TCR beta chains as cytomegalovirus-associated. With high specificity and sensitivity, the classifier reportedly diagnosed cytomegalovirus status.

TCRdb's copy holds only in-frame clones and misses some; the assay was immunoSEQ multiplex PCR. The data show about 120,000 clones, 86% seen once. There are a few counts of this clone. Its antigen is unknown. This chain uses TRBV9 with TRBJ1-2, with 11 nucleotides matching TRBD1. The clonotype was recovered from a young man in good health and CMV-seronegative. Material for sequencing was PBMCs. The CDR3 protein is CASSTGTGGGYTF. The CDR3 nucleotides are TGTGCCAGCAGCACGGGGACAGGGGGTGGCTACACCTTC.